This T cell receptor beta chain was captured by sequencing in a study of blood T cell repertoires in COVID-19. The junction had 6 bases not matched to a gene; V was cut back by 2 bases and J by 7 bases. CDR1 and CDR2 from the germline V gene are SGHDT and YYEEEE. The CDR3 spans 14 residues. Cohort 3 recovery required two negative PCRs, clearance, or symptom resolution. Per the original methods: It was from reference gene primer amplification that nucleated cell counts were estimated. Data came from immunoSEQ multiplex PCR; TCRdb stores just in-frame clones and leaves some out. That table is the source of V, J and clone size, and D and trimming were worked out from the DNA. Among around 110,000 clones, 84% were seen once, and the ten largest hold 3.5% to 4%.

V and J are TRBV5-6 and TRBJ1-5; TRBD1 matches 7 bases. The TCR was taken from a woman aged 30 to 39 who had recovered from COVID-19. The sequenced sample was PBMCs or T cells enriched from blood (not recorded which). CDR3 sequence reads: CASSFRQGRQPQHF. The CDR3 DNA follows: TGTGCCAGCAGCTTTCGACAGGGTAGGCAGCCCCAGCATTTT.